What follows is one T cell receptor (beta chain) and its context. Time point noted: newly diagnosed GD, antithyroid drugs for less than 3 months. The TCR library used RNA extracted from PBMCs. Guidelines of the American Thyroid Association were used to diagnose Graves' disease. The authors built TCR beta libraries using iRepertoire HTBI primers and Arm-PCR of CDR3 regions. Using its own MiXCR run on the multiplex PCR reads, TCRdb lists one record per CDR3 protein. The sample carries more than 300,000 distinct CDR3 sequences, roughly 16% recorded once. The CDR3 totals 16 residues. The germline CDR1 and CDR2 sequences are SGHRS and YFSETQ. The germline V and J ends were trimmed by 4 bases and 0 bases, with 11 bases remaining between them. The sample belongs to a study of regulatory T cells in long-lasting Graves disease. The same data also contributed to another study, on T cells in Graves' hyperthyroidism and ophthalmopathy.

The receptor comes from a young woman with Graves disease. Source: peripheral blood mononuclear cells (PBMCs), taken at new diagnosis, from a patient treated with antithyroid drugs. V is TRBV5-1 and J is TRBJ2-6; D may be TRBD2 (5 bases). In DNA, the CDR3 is TGCGCCAGCAGCCCGGACTGGTCCTCTGGGGCCAACGTCCTGACTTTC. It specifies CASSPDWSSGANVLTF.